This TCR beta chain derives from a study of T cells after yellow fever vaccination. General study results and limits: There was a small share of clonotypes that showed up in both the CD4 and CD8 compartments. Researchers cautioned that FACS-sorted repertoires could harbor abundant clonotypes contaminating from the bulk population. Clones from primary vaccination mostly reappeared after the booster (roughly 97% CD4, around 90% CD8).

Germline V gene data show CDR1 as LNHDA and CDR2 as SQIVND (reference sequence). Deletions cut 4 bases from V and 0 bases from J, with 13 bases between. The CDR3 is 17 residues long. TCR cDNA, made by 5'RACE template switching, carried an added universal primer site and UMIs. TCRdb re-called the 5' RACE reads with MiXCR, one entry per CDR3 protein. The sample carries roughly 110,000 distinct CDR3 sequences, approximately 8.4% recorded once. This clonotype was detected many times. Its antigen is unidentified. The source of this sequence is a man aged 25 to 40 who received the YFV17D yellow fever vaccine. The material sequenced was CD8+ T cells sorted from PBMCs, taken 45 days after the yellow fever booster vaccination. The gene calls are TRBV19 and TRBJ2-6; weak D call: TRBD1 (6 bases). CDR3: CASSNRVMDSGANVLTF. Written as DNA, the CDR3 is TGTGCCAGTAGTAACAGGGTAATGGACTCTGGGGCCAACGTCCTGACTTTC.